This TCR beta chain was recorded in a study of spatial heterogeneity in lung cancer. For the study at large: Untreated early-stage non-small cell lung cancer patients, 65 to 90 in total, were the donors.

V was trimmed by 5 bases and J by 0 bases, leaving 17 bases between them. CDR3 length: 18 residues. Germline V CDR1 and CDR2: MNHEY, SMNVEV (reference sequence). Time point defined: blood at routine non-recurrence follow-up after resection. Each CDR3 protein is one row after TCRdb ran MiXCR on the 5' RACE reads. Among approximately 43,000 distinct CDR3 sequences listed, roughly 10% were seen once. The source of this sequence is a female donor with early-stage non-small cell lung cancer. V and J are TRBV27 and TRBJ1-6, with D tentatively TRBD1 (6 bases). This specimen was PBMCs, taken at follow-up. In DNA form, the CDR3 reads TGTGCCAGCAGTCAGAAGACAGGCCCGAGCTCCTATAATTCACCCCTCCACTTT. Translated: CASSQKTGPSSYNSPLHF.